Described below is a single TCR beta chain sequence and its context. The data were produced by immunoSEQ multiplex PCR, yet TCRdb's version contains in-frame clones alone and is incomplete. In the table there are more than 95,000 clones, around 63% of which are singletons. These data belong to a study of blood T cell repertoires in COVID-19. Trimming removed 3 bases from V and 2 bases from J, with 7 bases in between. CDR1 and CDR2 from the germline V gene are GTSNPN and SVGIG (reference sequence). The CDR3 runs 12 residues. The V call is TRBV30, the J call TRBJ1-1; D is unresolved. Input material: peripheral blood. The origin of this receptor is a woman in her seventies with acute or convalescent COVID-19. CDR3 DNA: TGTGCCTGGAGCACCAGTAACACTGAAGCTTTCTTT. Translated: CAWSTSNTEAFF.